The 30 T cell receptor beta chains reported below all come from one sample, sequenced in a study of breast tumors, draining lymph nodes, adjacent tissues. One entry per CDR3 protein results from TCRdb running MiXCR on the multiplex PCR reads. The table includes around 130,000 distinct CDR3 sequences, around a third detected once. Axillary draining lymph nodes of breast cancer patients supplied the node samples. The sample was axillary lymph node tissue. These receptors were obtained from a female donor with breast cancer. Some clones in this sample may be carry-over from other donors' samples.

Concerning this clonotype: An end of the junction differs from the germline gene, which may be a read error. This chain uses TRBV12-3 or TRBV12-4 with TRBJ2-5, with D perhaps matching TRBD2 (5 bases). This CDR3 contains 13 residues. This CDR3 reads CVSSLQRQETQYF. In DNA form, the CDR3 reads TGTGTCAGCAGTTTACAGCGGCAGGAGACCCAGTACTTC.

The chain combines TRBV3-2 with TRBJ2-7; the table calls TRBD2, which could not be checked here. TRBV3-2 is a recognized pseudogene. The CDR3 sequence is 14 residues long. CDR3 sequence reads: CASSLPGWAYEQYV. The DNA of the CDR3 is TGCGCCAGCAGCCTGCCGGGGTGGGCATACGAGCAGTACGTC.

This clonotype occurred a few times. This chain's CDR3 is CASSWVENAEAFF. Here the CDR3 DNA reads TGTGCCAGTAGTTGGGTGGAAAACGCTGAAGCTTTCTTT. The chain is built from TRBV19 and TRBJ1-1; D unclear. Germline V gene data show CDR1 as LNHDA and CDR2 as SQIVND (reference sequence). This CDR3 is 13 amino acids long. V lost 5 bases and J lost 6, with 13 bases in between.

This clonotype was counted ten times or more. V gene TRBV30 combines with J gene TRBJ1-3; a weak D match, TRBD1 (5 bases). CDR3 size: 14 residues. V shed 1 base and J shed 4 bases, with 11 bases lying between them. Germline V gene data show CDR1 as GTSNPN and CDR2 as SVGIG (reference sequence). DNA of the CDR3: TGTGCCTGGAGTGCGGCAGGGACCGGAAACACCATATATTTT. This sequence encodes CAWSAAGTGNTIYF. The entire variable domain, with the rest obtained from reference TRBV30 and TRBJ1-3, is as follows: SQTIHQWPATLVQPVGSPLSLECTVEGTSNPNLYWYRQAAGRGLQLLFYSVGIGQISSEVPQNLSASRPQDRQFILSSKKLLLSDSGFYLCAWSAAGTGNTIYFGEGSWLTVV.

Details on this clonotype: A much bigger clone sits one base away, suggesting this may be a read error. This CDR3 is CSAIQGIGFPPQHF. The CDR3 DNA is TGCAGTGCGATACAGGGGATCGGTTTTCCGCCCCAGCATTTT. The V gene is TRBV20-1, the J gene TRBJ1-5, with 7 nucleotides matching TRBD1. The trim removed 6 bases at V and 9 bases at J, leaving 14 bases unmatched. The CDR3 loop spans 14 amino acids. Per the germline V gene, CDR1 is DFQATT and CDR2 is SNEGSKA (reference sequence).

The sample holds many counts of this clonotype. The rearrangement uses TRBV9 and TRBJ2-7; the D gene is possibly TRBD1 (6 bases). CDR1 is SGDLS and CDR2 is YYNGEE in the germline V gene. The CDR3 extends over 15 amino acids. Trimming took 4 bases from V and 0 from J, leaving 14 bases between them. The CDR3 sequence is CASSRTRTDSYEQYF. CDR3 nucleotide sequence: TGTGCCAGCAGCCGCACCCGGACAGACTCCTACGAGCAGTACTTC.

Regarding this clonotype: One junction end disagrees with the germline gene, perhaps due to a read error. The chain combines TRBV5-1 with TRBJ1-1; D remains ambiguous. This CDR3 has 14 amino acids. Germline CDR1 is SGHRS and CDR2 is YFSETQ. CDR3 nucleotides: TGTGCCAGCAGCTTTCAGACCCTGAACACTGAAGCTTTCTTT. Translated: CASSFQTLNTEAFF. The variable domain in full, completed from reference TRBV5-1 and TRBJ1-1, reads KAGVTQTPRYLIKTRGQQVTLSCSPISGHRSVSWYQQTPGQGLQFLFEYFSETQRNKGNFPGRFSGRQFSNSRSEMNVSTLELGDSALYLCASSFQTLNTEAFFGQGTRLTVV.

This clonotype has at least ten counts. The chain uses TRBV9 and TRBJ1-5, with TRBD1 matching 12 bases. CDR3 length: 15 amino acids. Germline CDR1 and CDR2: SGDLS and YYNGEE. Germline trimming cut 4 bases from V and 4 bases from J; bases unmatched to any gene: 3. The CDR3 reads CASSLGQGANQPQHF. CDR3 nucleotide sequence: TGTGCCAGCAGCTTGGGACAGGGGGCAAATCAGCCCCAGCATTTT.

About this clonotype: Given a much more abundant clone one base away, this may be a read error. The CDR3 does not close with the conserved phenylalanine or tryptophan, likely indicating a read error. J is TRBJ2-3 and V is TRBV6-2 or TRBV6-3, with a tentative D call TRBD2 (5 bases). The germline V gene has CDR1 MNHEY and CDR2 SVGEGT. V gave up 3 bases and J gave up 8 bases, with 15 bases separating them. This CDR3 has 14 residues. The CDR3 protein is CASSYGLASGTQYL. CDR3 DNA sequence: TGTGCCAGCAGTTATGGGCTAGCTTCGGGTACGCAGTATTTA.

This clonotype was observed at least ten times. V usage is TRBV30 and J usage is TRBJ1-2, with a possible D match to TRBD1 (5 bases). V shed 8 bases and J shed 7 bases, with 17 bases lying between them. This CDR3 comprises 12 residues. From germline, CDR1 is GTSNPN and CDR2 SVGIG (reference sequence). In DNA form, the CDR3 reads TGTGCCGGGGGTATGATCCCTGGTGGCTACACCTTC. This gives the protein CAGGMIPGGYTF. Looking up the rest from reference TRBV30 and TRBJ1-2 gives the full variable domain: SQTIHQWPATLVQPVGSPLSLECTVEGTSNPNLYWYRQAAGRGLQLLFYSVGIGQISSEVPQNLSASRPQDRQFILSSKKLLLSDSGFYLCAGGMIPGGYTFGSGTRLTVV.

This clonotype was picked up a small number of times. This may stem from a read error, because a much larger clone lies one nucleotide away. V usage is TRBV11-2 and J usage is TRBJ2-3; the D call may be TRBD1 or TRBD2 (6 bases each). CDR1 and CDR2 from the germline V gene are SGHAT and FQNNGV. The CDR3 runs 18 residues. V gave up 5 bases and J gave up 1 base, with 22 bases separating them. The CDR3 here is CASSRYGGPRRGTDTQYF. DNA of the CDR3: TGTGCCAGCAGCAGATATGGGGGGCCTCGAAGAGGCACAGATACGCAGTATTTT.

In regard to this clonotype: A much larger clone differs from this one at a single base, so this may be a read error. This sequence joins TRBV6-5 and TRBJ1-4, with unresolved D. The CDR3 extends over 15 amino acids. Per germline, CDR1 MNHEY and CDR2 SVGAGI. Between the trimmed V and J ends, which lost 5 bases and 8 bases, there was a span of 18 bases. The CDR3 spells CASSHGGSGWEKLFF. The CDR3 region has the DNA TGTGCCAGCAGTCACGGAGGGTCAGGATGGGAAAAACTGTTTTTT.

Notes on this clonotype: As the CDR3 is not closed by the conserved phenylalanine or tryptophan, this likely results from a read error. This rearrangement joins TRBV6-1 to TRBJ2-7; 8 bases line up with TRBD1. The CDR3 length is 16 residues. Trimming at V came to 2 bases and at J to 6 bases, leaving 12 bases not matched to a gene. CDR1 is MNHNS, CDR2 SASEGT, per germline. The chain's CDR3 is CASSERDRGWKGEQYL. CDR3 sequence (DNA): TGTGCCAGCAGTGAACGAGACAGGGGATGGAAAGGCGAGCAGTACCTC.

This clonotype was picked up a small number of times. A read error may be the cause here, since a much bigger clone is one base away. The chain combines TRBV6-5 with TRBJ2-5; D gene ambiguous. The CDR3 runs 11 residues. Germline CDR1 and CDR2: MNHEY and SVGAGI. The V end was cut by 7 bases, the J end by 2 bases, with 5 bases between. The CDR3 nucleotides are TGTGCCAGCAAACGACAAGAGACCCAGTACTTC. Translation: CASKRQETQYF.

As concerns this clonotype: The conserved phenylalanine or tryptophan is not found at the CDR3 terminus, so this likely reflects a read error. The V gene is TRBV6-5, the J gene TRBJ2-1; 8 bases map to TRBD2. The CDR3 runs 16 residues. Germline lookup yields CDR1 MNHEY and CDR2 SVGAGI. V trimming: 5 bases; J trimming: 0 bases; junction bases outside the gene matches: 6. The CDR3 nucleotides read TGTGCCAGCAGTAGATCGGGGGGGGTCTCCTACAATGAGCAGTTCTCC. Its translation: CASSRSGGVSYNEQFS.

V and J are TRBV12-3 or TRBV12-4 and TRBJ2-7; TRBD1 agrees at 7 bases. V lost 5 bases to trimming and J lost 5 bases; unmatched junction nucleotides: 6. The CDR3 is 13 residues long. CDR3 nucleotide sequence: TGTGCCAGCAGTGAGGGGACAGTTCACGAGCAGTACTTC. Translation: CASSEGTVHEQYF.

This clonotype was recorded many times. The chain carries TRBV2 and TRBJ2-3, with 8 bases identical to TRBD2. CDR3 length: 16 residues. CDR1 is SNHLY, CDR2 FYNNEI, per germline. The V and J ends lost 2 bases and 3 bases, in that order; junction bases with no gene match: 7. CDR3 coding DNA: TGTGCCAGCAGTGAAAGGGAGCGGGGGAGGACAGATACGCAGTATTTT. Its protein is CASSERERGRTDTQYF.

The table lists this clonotype with many counts. The V gene is TRBV12-3 or TRBV12-4, the J gene TRBJ2-3; no reliable D call. V was clipped by 1 base and J by 4 bases, with 6 bases between them. This CDR3 has 13 residues. DNA of the CDR3: TGTGCCAGCAGTTTAGGCCTGGCAGATACGCAGTATTTT. It yields the protein CASSLGLADTQYF.

The chain links TRBV19 to TRBJ2-3; 7 bases line up with TRBD2. CDR1 and CDR2 from the germline V gene are LNHDA and SQIVND (reference sequence). With 7 bases clipped from V and 5 bases from J, the junction kept 9 bases outside the gene matches. The CDR3 contains 14 residues. CDR3 in amino acids: CASNRSGDLDTQYF. The CDR3 DNA reads as TGTGCCAGTAATAGGAGCGGGGATTTAGATACGCAGTATTTT.

The sample holds many counts of this clonotype. This sequence joins TRBV7-9 and TRBJ2-6; D is possibly TRBD1 (6 bases). This CDR3 region has 16 residues. V was clipped by 5 bases and J by 4 bases, with 15 bases between them. Germline CDR1 and CDR2: SEHNR and FQNEAQ (reference sequence). The CDR3 region is CASSPYTGSGANVLTF. DNA for the CDR3: TGTGCCAGCAGCCCCTACACAGGGTCCGGGGCCAACGTCCTGACTTTC.

This clonotype was counted ten times or more. A much larger clone lies one base from this, so it may be a read error. The missing conserved phenylalanine or tryptophan at the end of this CDR3 makes a read error likely. The rearrangement joins TRBV7-7 to TRBJ2-5, with D possibly TRBD1 on 6 matching bases. There are 14 residues in the CDR3. CDR1 is SSHAT, CDR2 FNYEAQ, per germline (reference sequence). The DNA of the CDR3 is TGTGCTAGCAGCCGAGAGACAGGTCAAGAGACCCAGTACCTC. Protein: CASSRETGQETQYL.

This clonotype was detected ten times or more. For the CDR3, the DNA is TGCAGTGCCTTACGTCCTAGCCTTCATCAGCCCCAGCATTTT. Amino acid sequence: CSALRPSLHQPQHF. The rearrangement joins TRBV20-1 to TRBJ1-5, with D unclear. Per germline, CDR1 DFQATT and CDR2 SNEGSKA (reference sequence). The CDR3 extends over 14 amino acids. Trimming stripped 6 bases from V and 5 bases from J, with 17 bases between.

This clonotype was seen ten or more times. The DNA of the CDR3 is TGCGCCAGCAGCTTTACTCGGGTTTTGACAGGGACCTACAATGAGCAGTTCTTC. This codes for CASSFTRVLTGTYNEQFF. The chain uses TRBV5-1 and TRBJ2-1; TRBD1 matches 7 bases. The germline V gene encodes CDR1 SGHRS and CDR2 YFSETQ. V was pared by 2 bases and J by 2 bases, with 13 bases of the junction left unmatched. The CDR3 sequence is 18 residues long.

The V call is TRBV29-1, the J call TRBJ2-3, with TRBD2 matching 7 bases. The junction had 14 bases not matched to a gene; V was cut back by 3 bases and J by 11 bases. There are 14 residues in the CDR3. Germline V gene data show CDR1 as SQVTM and CDR2 as ANQGSEA. The CDR3 reads CSVDGGSFYNEQYF. As DNA, the CDR3 is TGCAGCGTTGACGGCGGGAGCTTCTACAATGAGCAGTATTTT.

In this sample, this clonotype turned up many times. The genes are TRBV4-1 and TRBJ2-3; 7 bases align to TRBD2. Germline trimming cut 3 bases from V and 5 bases from J; bases unmatched to any gene: 8. CDR3 size: 15 residues. CDR1 is MGHRA, CDR2 YSYEKL, per germline. CDR3 DNA sequence: TGCGCCAGCAGCCAGCGAGAGCGGGGTAGAGATACGCAGTATTTT. This sequence encodes CASSQRERGRDTQYF.

This clonotype was picked up one time. The chain recombines TRBV4-1 with TRBJ1-5; D is uncertain. CDR1 is MGHRA and CDR2 is YSYEKL in the germline V gene. The V end was cut by 2 bases, the J end by 5 bases, with 7 bases between. The CDR3 covers 13 residues. CDR3 sequence reads: CASSQTEDQPQHF. The DNA of the CDR3 is TGCGCCAGCAGCCAAACGGAGGATCAGCCCCAGCATTTT.

A few counts support this clonotype. A much more abundant neighbour one base away suggests this may be a read error. This chain joins TRBV20-1 and TRBJ2-1; 8 positions match TRBD2. Per the germline V gene, CDR1 is DFQATT and CDR2 is SNEGSKA (reference sequence). This CDR3 region has 14 residues. V shed 3 bases, J shed 9 bases, and the junction held 10 bases outside the gene matches. DNA for the CDR3: TGCAGTGCTAGTAAAACGGGGGGGCGGACTGAGCAGTTCTTC. As protein: CSASKTGGRTEQFF.

This clonotype was seen repeatedly, ten times or more. The gene calls are TRBV3-1 and TRBJ2-5; TRBD1 matches 7 bases. This CDR3 spans 14 amino acids. Per germline, CDR1 LGHDT and CDR2 YNNKEL (reference sequence). Trimming took 4 bases from V and 5 from J; bases not matched to a gene: 7. CDR3 residues: CASSRGQLRETQYF. The CDR3, as DNA: TGTGCCAGCAGCCGGGGACAGTTGAGGGAGACCCAGTACTTC.

As to this clonotype: The conserved closing phenylalanine or tryptophan is absent in this CDR3, likely reflecting a read error. The chain has TRBV20-1 and TRBJ1-6, with 9 bases that match TRBD1. The CDR3 is made up of 14 amino acids. Germline V gene lookup returns CDR1 DFQATT and CDR2 SNEGSKA (reference sequence). CDR3 in amino acids: CSAREQGANSPLHV. The DNA for the CDR3 is TGCAGTGCTAGAGAACAGGGGGCCAATTCCCCCCTCCACGTT.

This chain connects TRBV7-2 to TRBJ2-3; possibly TRBD2 for D (6 bases). CDR1 is SGHTA and CDR2 is FQGNSA in the germline V gene. The ends were cut back, 6 bases at V and 0 bases at J, with 13 bases in the middle. CDR3 length: 15 residues. The CDR3 DNA reads TGTGCCAGCAGGCTCCGGGGGACTAGCACAGATACGCAGTATTTT. Translating it yields CASRLRGTSTDTQYF.